This is a list of T cell receptor beta chains from one sample in a study of blood T cell repertoires in COVID-19. Method: immunoSEQ multiplex PCR; TCRdb's copy keeps in-frame clones and lacks some. This table has under 90,000 clones, about 85% appearing once. The sample consisted of peripheral blood. Receptors originate from a woman between 45 and 65 years old with COVID-19, enrolled during active disease. Each CDR3 is given with its conserved first and last residue. The D gene is left open where the match is weak. Not every row has a clone size; where given, it reads once, few, many or a size class.

CASSETSGNYEQYF TGTGCCAGCAGTGAAACTAGCGGGAACTACGAGCAGTACTTC TRBD2 TRBJ2-7 TRBV2 few
CASSPRSTLKSGSRHEQFF TGTGCCAGCAGTCCCAGATCAACTCTTAAAAGCGGGAGTAGGCATGAGCAGTTCTTC TRBD2 TRBJ2-1 TRBV28 NA
CATSDTGQNQPQHF TGTGCCACCAGTGACACGGGACAGAATCAGCCCCAGCATTTT TRBD1 TRBJ1-5 TRBV24-1 NA
CASSFRTGGTYEQYF TGTGCCAGCAGTTTCCGGACAGGGGGCACCTACGAGCAGTACTTC TRBD1 TRBJ2-7 TRBV28 once
CASSQYPGQRNTEAFF TGCGCCAGCAGCCAATACCCGGGACAGAGGAACACTGAAGCTTTCTTT TRBD1 TRBJ1-1 TRBV4-1 NA
CASSSLDRDEKLFF TGTGCCAGCAGTTCCCTGGACAGAGATGAAAAACTGTTTTTT NA TRBJ1-4 TRBV27 NA
CASERGYGYTF TGTGCCAGCGAAAGGGGGTATGGCTACACCTTC NA TRBJ1-2 TRBV2 NA
CASSPRDNGNSEQFF TGTGCCAGCAGCCCAAGGGACAATGGGAATAGTGAGCAGTTCTTC NA TRBJ2-1 TRBV4-2 many
CASSPSGLKETQYF TGTGCCAGCAGCCCTTCAGGACTAAAAGAGACCCAGTACTTC NA TRBJ2-5 TRBV7-3 NA
CASSSSPLAGQFF TGTGCCAGCAGTTCCTCCCCCCTAGCCGGGCAGTTCTTC NA TRBJ2-1 TRBV28 NA
CASSPGTVNTEAFF TGTGCCAGTAGTCCAGGGACTGTGAACACTGAAGCTTTCTTT NA TRBJ1-1 TRBV19 NA
CASSAGTFYEQYF TGTGCCAGCAGCGCCGGGACTTTCTACGAGCAGTACTTC NA TRBJ2-7 TRBV25-1 NA
CASSVRPRDTQYF TGTGCCAGCAGTGTGAGGCCCAGAGATACGCAGTATTTT NA TRBJ2-3 TRBV2 NA
CASSSGTGVNSPLHF TGTGCCAGCAGCTCCGGGACAGGGGTTAATTCACCCCTCCACTTT TRBD1 TRBJ1-6 TRBV13 NA
CAWGDIKQYF TGTGCCTGGGGGGACATCAAGCAGTACTTC NA TRBJ2-7 TRBV30 NA
CATRRTGSSYNEQFF TGTGCCACCCGAAGGACAGGGAGCTCCTACAATGAGCAGTTCTTC TRBD1 TRBJ2-1 TRBV24-1 NA
CASSRGQGEGETQYF TGTGCCAGTAGCAGGGGACAGGGGGAGGGAGAGACCCAGTACTTC TRBD1 TRBJ2-5 TRBV19 NA
CAWGRARTSGSSTDTQYF TGTGCCTGGGGACGGGCCCGGACTAGCGGGAGTAGCACAGATACGCAGTATTTT TRBD2 TRBJ2-3 TRBV30 NA
CASSPGGVAGAHEQYF TGTGCCAGCAGCCCCGGCGGAGTAGCGGGAGCCCACGAGCAGTACTTC TRBD2 TRBJ2-7 TRBV7-3 NA
CASSPRDRSLIGNTIYF TGTGCCAGCAGCCCAAGGGACAGATCACTGATCGGGAACACCATATATTTT TRBD1 TRBJ1-3 TRBV9 NA
CAWTQGRGPSNTGELFF TGTGCCTGGACCCAGGGGAGGGGCCCATCGAACACCGGGGAGCTGTTTTTT NA TRBJ2-2 TRBV30 NA
CASSLGSSGLPDTQYF TGTGCCAGCAGCCTGGGGTCTAGCGGCCTCCCAGATACGCAGTATTTT TRBD2 TRBJ2-3 TRBV7-9 NA
CASRPPGERGAFF TGTGCCAGCAGACCCCCCGGGGAGCGTGGTGCTTTCTTT NA TRBJ1-1 TRBV28 NA
CASSTLRETQYF TGTGCCAGCAGTACCCTCAGGGAGACCCAGTACTTC NA TRBJ2-5 TRBV7-9 NA
CASSLPGSSTGELFF TGTGCCAGCAGCTTACCGGGGTCTAGCACCGGGGAGCTGTTTTTT NA TRBJ2-2 TRBV7-9 NA
CASSYGRGGSSYEQYF TGTGCCAGCAGTTACGGTAGGGGGGGGAGCTCCTACGAGCAGTACTTC NA TRBJ2-7 TRBV6-6 NA
CASSLRLDTEAFF TGTGCCAGCAGCTTACGGCTAGACACTGAAGCTTTCTTT NA TRBJ1-1 TRBV7-9 NA
CASSFPGSFEQYF TGTGCCAGCAGCTTCCCCGGTTCCTTCGAGCAGTACTTC NA TRBJ2-7 TRBV7-3 NA
CASSPAGGSPLHF TGTGCCAGTAGTCCTGCGGGGGGCTCACCCCTCCACTTT NA TRBJ1-6 TRBV19 NA